This entry features one T cell receptor beta chain sequence. Its antigen remains undetermined. The input lacks base qualities; no much larger clone sits a single base away. The data were taken from a study of T cell changes during pregnancy in multiple sclerosis (dated by TCRdb to between 2018 and 2021). Describing the broader study: The study examined how the T cell repertoire changed over the course of pregnancy in women with multiple sclerosis.

Receptors were amplified or captured by the immunoSEQ multiplex PCR assay. Here the immuneACCESS table is served through TCRdb, limited to in-frame sequences with V and J called. Missing clones are a known gap in these copies; in checked studies unresolved V genes cover under half, and the rest lacks a known reason. The sample includes roughly 40,000 clones, with roughly nine tenths observed a single time. The leading ten clones occupy 1% to 1.5% of the sample. The CDR3 goes from the cysteine to the phenylalanine over 17 residues. Of all the DNA, just the CDR3 is kept, 51 bases in frame from base 1. V is reduced by 4 bases and J by 5 bases, leaving a spacing of 22 bases between them. From a lookup of the germline V gene, CDR1 and CDR2 are LGHNA and YSLEER.

This TCR derives from a female donor with multiple sclerosis, enrolled in a pregnancy study. The sequenced sample was peripheral blood, obtained before pregnancy. The rearrangement joined TRBV4-3 to TRBJ2-3; the D segment could be TRBD2, given 6 matching bases. Here the CDR3 is given as CASSLLGAGLGRDTQYF. The nucleotide sequence is TGCGCCAGCAGCCTCCTCGGAGCGGGCCTAGGGAGAGATACGCAGTATTTT.